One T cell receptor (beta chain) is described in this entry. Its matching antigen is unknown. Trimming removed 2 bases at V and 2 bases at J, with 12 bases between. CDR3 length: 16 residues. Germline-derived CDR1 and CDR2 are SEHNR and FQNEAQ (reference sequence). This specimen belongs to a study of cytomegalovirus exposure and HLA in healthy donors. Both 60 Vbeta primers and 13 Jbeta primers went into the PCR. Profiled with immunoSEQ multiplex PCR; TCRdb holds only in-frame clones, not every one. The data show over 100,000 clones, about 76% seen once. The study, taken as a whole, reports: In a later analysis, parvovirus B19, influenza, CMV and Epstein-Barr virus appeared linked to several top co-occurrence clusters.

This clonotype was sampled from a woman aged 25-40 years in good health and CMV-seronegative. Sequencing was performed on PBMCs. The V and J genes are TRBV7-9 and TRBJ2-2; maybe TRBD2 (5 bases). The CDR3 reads CASSLYSGINTGELFF. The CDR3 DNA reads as TGTGCCAGCAGCTTATATTCCGGGATCAACACCGGGGAGCTGTTTTTT. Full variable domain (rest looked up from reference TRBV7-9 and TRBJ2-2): DTGVSQNPRHKITKRGQNVTFRCDPISEHNRLYWYRQTLGQGPEFLTYFQNEAQLEKSRLLSDRFSAERPKGSFSTLEIQRTEQGDSAMYLCASSLYSGINTGELFFGEGSRLTVL.